The clone carrying this T cell receptor (beta chain) was seen at least ten times. The sample originates from a study of human T cells and chemical hapten exposure. Study in general: Across the whole study, which lasted about 23 weeks, patients were given diphenylcyclopropenone on the scalp once a week.

The CDR3 contains 12 residues. V shed 3 bases and J shed 6 bases, with 9 bases lying between them. Germline V gives CDR1 MDHEN, CDR2 SYDVKM. Time point here: patch test 2, 6 weeks after DPC sensitization. Treatment of the sample: therapeutic diphenylcyclopropenone sensitization with weekly scalp DPC. Researchers extracted total RNA from unfractionated whole blood. TCRdb re-analysed the RACE reads in MiXCR, keeping a single row per CDR3 protein. In the table there are roughly 43,000 distinct CDR3 sequences, 9.5% to 10% of which are singletons. The chain is built from TRBV28 and TRBJ2-7; D is undetermined. Here the sequenced sample was whole blood, taken in connection with sensitization to the hapten diphenylcyclopropenone (DPC). This TCR came from a woman in her 30s with alopecia areata. Some clones in this sample may be carry-over from other donors' samples. The CDR3 nucleotides are TGTGCCAGCAGTTTGCGAGTTGGCGAGCAGTACTTC. It encodes CASSLRVGEQYF.